Listed here is a single T cell receptor beta chain. In germline, CDR1 is SQVTM, CDR2 ANQGSEA. V lost 4 bases to trimming and J lost 2 bases; unmatched junction nucleotides: 6. This CDR3 is built from 15 residues. This entry is derived from a study of OX40 agonist ivuxolimab in advanced cancers. TCRdb keeps only in-frame clones here, not all; method: immunoSEQ multiplex PCR. The sample comprises tens of thousands of clones, 65% to 90% of which are singletons, and roughly 19% rests with the top ten. This chain connects TRBV29-1 to TRBJ2-1; 9 bases agree with TRBD1. The receptor was derived from an adult with an advanced solid tumor such as melanoma, head and neck, liver or kidney cancer. The sequencing used CD4+ or CD8+ T cells sorted from blood, collected in a trial of the OX40 agonist ivuxolimab. The CDR3: CSVGETGGAYNEQFF. The CDR3 bases are TGCAGCGTTGGAGAGACAGGGGGAGCCTACAATGAGCAGTTCTTC.